What follows is one T cell receptor (beta chain) and its context. The sample is drawn from a study of T cells in Graves' hyperthyroidism and ophthalmopathy. Patients were excluded for uncontrolled infection, other autoimmune disease, pregnancy or lactation. Amplification of TCR beta CDR3 regions was performed using RNA transcripts as template. With the HTBI primer set, the TCR CDR3 went through a first round of RT-PCR. TCRdb redid the calling of the multiplex PCR reads with MiXCR, one entry per CDR3 protein. Of 600,000 or so distinct CDR3 sequences in the sample, about 45% are singletons; the top ten hold 8.2%. V lost 5 bases and J lost 5, with 22 bases in between. The germline CDR1 and CDR2 sequences are SGHTA and FQGNSA. The CDR3 runs to 17 residues.

The source is a woman aged 18-30 years with Graves' hyperthyroidism. Sequencing input: peripheral blood or thyroid tissue (not recorded which). J is TRBJ1-5 and V is TRBV7-2; D is perhaps TRBD1 (6 bases). The CDR3, as DNA: TGTGCCAGCAGCACCCGGTGGGGGCAGGCATGGGATCAGCCCCAGCATTTT. Translated: CASSTRWGQAWDQPQHF.